Below, 30 T cell receptor beta chains from the same sample are listed, as sequenced in a study of blood T cell repertoires in COVID-19 (TCRdb year 2020). The protocol used for the library was the immunoSEQ multiplex PCR assay. Here the immuneACCESS table is served through TCRdb, limited to in-frame sequences with V and J called. Missing clones are a known gap in these copies; in checked studies unresolved V genes cover under half, and the rest lacks a known reason. The sample table shows approximately 120,000 clones, and around 81% are seen once. The top ten hold 3.5% to 4.5% of the sample. The sequencing sample was made of peripheral blood. The origin of the receptors is a woman between 50 and 59 years old with acute or convalescent COVID-19.

The rearrangement uses TRBV10-3 and TRBJ1-5; D ambiguous. The germline V and J ends were trimmed by 3 bases and 4 bases, with 7 bases remaining between them. The CDR3 spans 13 residues. Germline V gene data show CDR1 as ENHRY and CDR2 as SYGVKD. CDR3 coding DNA: TGTGCCATCAGTGAAGGAGATAATCAGCCCCAGCATTTT. Translating it yields CAISEGDNQPQHF.

V and J are TRBV6-5 and TRBJ1-4, with D hard to call. The germline CDR1 and CDR2 sequences are MNHEY and SVGAGI. CDR3 length: 14 residues. V was cut by 6 bases and J by 8 bases, with 16 bases left in between. CDR3: CASRREPSGEKLFF. CDR3 in DNA: TGTGCCAGCAGGAGAGAACCCTCAGGAGAAAAACTGTTTTTT.

CDR3 in DNA: TGTGCCAGCAGCTTACAATTCATGGATACGCAGTATTTT. The encoded protein is CASSLQFMDTQYF. The chain couples TRBV7-3 to TRBJ2-3, with no clear D. Germline V gene lookup returns CDR1 SGHTA and CDR2 FQGTGA. The CDR3 spans 13 residues. V lost 2 bases to trimming and J lost 6 bases, with 9 bases between them.

The chain recombines TRBV28 with TRBJ1-4; D might be TRBD1 (5 bases). Germline V gene data show CDR1 as MDHEN and CDR2 as SYDVKM. The CDR3 runs 15 residues. V shed 5 bases and J shed 5 bases, with 15 bases lying between them. The CDR3 nucleotides read TGTGCCAGCAGTGATATCAGACGGACAAATGAAAAACTGTTTTTT. This translates into CASSDIRRTNEKLFF.

The chain carries TRBV30 and TRBJ1-1; 7 bases are a match to TRBD1. This CDR3 is built from 15 residues. Germline lookup yields CDR1 GTSNPN and CDR2 SVGIG (reference sequence). J lost 3 bases, V lost 5 bases, and 12 bases had no gene match. CDR3 amino acids: CAWHRQGIRHTEAFF. In DNA form, the CDR3 reads TGTGCCTGGCATCGACAGGGAATTCGGCACACTGAAGCTTTCTTT. Together with reference TRBV30 and TRBJ1-1, the CDR3 gives the full variable domain: SQTIHQWPATLVQPVGSPLSLECTVEGTSNPNLYWYRQAAGRGLQLLFYSVGIGQISSEVPQNLSASRPQDRQFILSSKKLLLSDSGFYLCAWHRQGIRHTEAFFGQGTRLTVV.

The gene calls are TRBV27 and TRBJ1-5; 9 bases align to TRBD1. Germline-derived CDR1 and CDR2 are MNHEY and SMNVEV (reference sequence). The ends lost 0 bases at V and 11 bases at J; junction bases unmatched: 14. The CDR3 totals 17 residues. DNA of the CDR3: TGTGCCAGCAGTTTATCTAATCCGGGACAGGGCCTCATAGCCCAGCATTTT. Protein sequence: CASSLSNPGQGLIAQHF.

The chain employs TRBV18 and TRBJ2-2, with 7 bases that match TRBD2. This CDR3 contains 16 residues. Germline V lookup: CDR1 KGHSH, CDR2 LQKENI. Trimming at V came to 0 bases and at J to 3 bases, leaving 4 bases not matched to a gene. The CDR3 DNA is TGTGCCAGCTCACCACCCCAAGGGAGGGACACCGGGGAGCTGTTTTTT. Translating it yields CASSPPQGRDTGELFF.

The rearrangement links TRBV9 to TRBJ1-1; D might be TRBD1 (6 bases). Germline CDR1 SGDLS, CDR2 YYNGEE. Trimming removed 4 bases at V and 1 base at J, with 11 bases between. The CDR3 has 14 residues. The CDR3: CASSLDSPNTEAFF. The CDR3 region has the DNA TGTGCCAGCAGCCTGGACAGCCCGAACACTGAAGCTTTCTTT.

This clone was seen a handful of times. The genes are TRBV5-8 and TRBJ1-1, with 9 bases lining up with TRBD1. With 1 base clipped from V and 4 bases from J, the junction kept 8 bases outside the gene matches. Germline V CDR1 and CDR2: SGHTS, YDEGEE. The CDR3 runs 16 residues. The CDR3 region has the DNA TGTGCCAGCAGCTTGTGGGGACAGGGTAGGGTCACTGAAGCTTTCTTT. This encodes CASSLWGQGRVTEAFF.

The chain joins TRBV28 to TRBJ1-1; perhaps TRBD1 as D (6 bases). The CDR3 has 13 residues. Trimming removed 3 bases from V and 10 bases from J, with 15 bases in between. CDR1 and CDR2 (germline): MDHEN, SYDVKM. The CDR3 spells CASSLGHPGPAFF. The CDR3 DNA follows: TGTGCCAGCAGTTTGGGACACCCCGGGCCAGCTTTCTTT.

The rearrangement links TRBV30 to TRBJ2-3, with a possible D match to TRBD2 (5 bases). This CDR3 contains 14 residues. CDR1 is GTSNPN, CDR2 SVGIG, per germline (reference sequence). Trimming took 6 bases from V and 2 from J, leaving 15 bases between them. The CDR3 bases are TGTGCCTGCCGGGTCGGACTCCTCACAGATACGCAGTATTTT. Its protein product is CACRVGLLTDTQYF. The variable domain in full, completed from reference TRBV30 and TRBJ2-3, reads SQTIHQWPATLVQPVGSPLSLECTVEGTSNPNLYWYRQAAGRGLQLLFYSVGIGQISSEVPQNLSASRPQDRQFILSSKKLLLSDSGFYLCACRVGLLTDTQYFGPGTRLTVL.

The genes are TRBV28 and TRBJ2-5; the D gene is possibly TRBD2 (6 bases). This CDR3 contains 16 residues. Germline V gives CDR1 MDHEN, CDR2 SYDVKM. V was pared by 1 base and J by 9 bases, with 21 bases between. This CDR3 reads CASSLSGREAPGAQYF. Written as DNA, the CDR3 is TGTGCCAGCAGTTTATCCGGCAGGGAGGCACCCGGGGCCCAGTACTTC. The full variable domain, its missing parts supplied by reference TRBV28 and TRBJ2-5, is DVKVTQSSRYLVKRTGEKVFLECVQDMDHENMFWYRQDPGLGLRLIYFSYDVKMKEKGDIPEGYSVSREKKERFSLILESASTNQTSMYLCASSLSGREAPGAQYFGPGTRLLVL.

This clone was seen a handful of times. J is TRBJ2-1 and V is TRBV13; D is unresolved. The CDR3 is 11 amino acids. Trimming shortened V by 5 bases and J by 9 bases, and 8 bases separated the two germline ends. Per germline, CDR1 PRHDT and CDR2 FYEKMQ (reference sequence). The CDR3 nucleotides are TGTGCCAGCAGCCACTCCCGTGAGCAGTTCTTC. Translated, it gives CASSHSREQFF.

The CDR3 loop reads CASSPNRELTTEAFF. CDR3 coding DNA: TGTGCCAGCTCACCAAATCGCGAGCTAACCACTGAAGCTTTCTTT. V is TRBV18 and J is TRBJ1-1, with D hard to call. V lost 2 bases, J lost 4 bases, and 14 bases lay in between. CDR1 and CDR2 from the germline V gene are KGHSH and LQKENI. This CDR3 has 15 residues.

The chain joins TRBV11-2 to TRBJ1-3, with D perhaps matching TRBD1 (5 bases). This CDR3 spans 15 amino acids. Between the trimmed V and J ends, which lost 7 bases and 0 bases, there was a span of 13 bases. CDR1 SGHAT and CDR2 FQNNGV come from the germline V gene. The CDR3 region is CASTVDRFSGNTIYF. The CDR3 bases are TGTGCCAGCACCGTAGACAGATTCTCTGGAAACACCATATATTTT. Full variable domain (remainder filled in from reference TRBV11-2 and TRBJ1-3): EAGVAQSPRYKIIEKRQSVAFWCNPISGHATLYWYQQILGQGPKLLIQFQNNGVVDDSQLPKDRFSAERLKGVDSTLKIQPAKLEDSAVYLCASTVDRFSGNTIYFGEGSWLTVV.

The chain has TRBV5-1 and TRBJ1-3; TRBD1 matches at 8 bases. This CDR3 contains 14 residues. Germline V gene data show CDR1 as SGHRS and CDR2 as YFSETQ. V shed 5 bases and J 1 base; nucleotides not matched to a gene: 2. The CDR3 is CASSQGASGNTIYF. DNA for the CDR3: TGCGCCAGCAGTCAGGGGGCTTCTGGAAACACCATATATTTT.

This chain joins TRBV19 and TRBJ2-7, with 14 positions matching TRBD2. J gave up 5 bases and V 5 bases, and 2 bases lay outside the gene matches. Per the germline V gene, CDR1 is LNHDA and CDR2 is SQIVND (reference sequence). This CDR3 has 14 amino acids. CDR3 sequence: CASSWTSGRNEQYF. The CDR3 nucleotides read TGTGCCAGTAGTTGGACTAGCGGGAGGAACGAGCAGTACTTC.

The chain combines TRBV7-8 with TRBJ1-2, with 7 bases matching TRBD1. Germline CDR1 is SGHVS and CDR2 is FQNEAQ. The CDR3 sequence is 13 residues long. Trimming took 3 bases from V and 4 from J; bases not matched to a gene: 2. The CDR3 nucleotides are TGTGCCAGCAGCTTCCGGACAGGCTATGGCTACACCTTC. Translating gives CASSFRTGYGYTF. Full variable domain (remainder filled in from reference TRBV7-8 and TRBJ1-2): GAGVSQSPRYKVAKRGQDVALRCDPISGHVSLFWYQQALGQGPEFLTYFQNEAQLDKSGLPSDRFFAERPEGSVSTLKIQRTQQEDSAVYLCASSFRTGYGYTFGSGTRLTVV.

V and J are TRBV5-4 and TRBJ2-2; possibly TRBD2 for D (6 bases). V was pared by 0 bases and J by 0 bases, with 6 bases between. This CDR3 contains 15 residues. The germline gives CDR1 SGHNT, CDR2 YYREEE (reference sequence). The CDR3 loop is CASSLGGTNTGELFF. CDR3 sequence (DNA): TGTGCCAGCAGCTTGGGCGGGACGAACACCGGGGAGCTGTTTTTT.

This clone was picked up one time. The chain employs TRBV3-1 (or the pseudogene TRBV3-2) and TRBJ1-1; 9 nucleotides agree with TRBD1. V trimming: 0 bases; J trimming: 8 bases; junction bases outside the gene matches: 7. Germline V gene sequence: CDR1 LGHDT, CDR2 YNNKEL (reference sequence). This CDR3 has 15 amino acids. Written as DNA, the CDR3 is TGTGCCAGCAGCCAAGATCCGCACAGGGGGCGGGAAGCTTTCTTT. Translation gives CASSQDPHRGREAFF.

The chain links TRBV5-1 to TRBJ2-7, with a tentative D call TRBD2 (5 bases). CDR3 length: 15 amino acids. Trimming took 0 bases from V and 3 from J, leaving 13 bases between them. Per germline, CDR1 SGHRS and CDR2 YFSETQ. The CDR3 is CASSLAQGLNYEQYF. The CDR3 DNA sequence: TGCGCCAGCAGCTTGGCGCAAGGACTGAACTACGAGCAGTACTTC. Together with reference TRBV5-1 and TRBJ2-7, the CDR3 gives the full variable domain: KAGVTQTPRYLIKTRGQQVTLSCSPISGHRSVSWYQQTPGQGLQFLFEYFSETQRNKGNFPGRFSGRQFSNSRSEMNVSTLELGDSALYLCASSLAQGLNYEQYFGPGTRLTVT.

The genes are TRBV6-5 and TRBJ2-5; D uncertain. V lost 0 bases and J lost 4, with 9 bases in between. CDR3 length: 14 residues. CDR1 and CDR2 from the germline V gene are MNHEY and SVGAGI. The CDR3 here is CASSYSRLAETQYF. The CDR3 bases are TGTGCCAGCAGTTACTCGAGACTTGCAGAGACCCAGTACTTC.

This chain connects TRBV13 to TRBJ1-2, with 7 bases aligning to TRBD1. The germline CDR1 and CDR2 sequences are PRHDT and FYEKMQ (reference sequence). The CDR3 has 13 amino acids. Germline trimming cut 0 bases from V and 8 bases from J; bases unmatched to any gene: 3. CDR3 nucleotides: TGTGCCAGCAGCTTAGGTAGGGGGCCCGGCTACACCTTC. Translated, it gives CASSLGRGPGYTF.

The chain joins TRBV6-5 to TRBJ1-1; D remains ambiguous. This CDR3 has 14 amino acids. CDR1 is MNHEY and CDR2 is SVGAGI in the germline V gene. V shed 6 bases and J shed 1 base, with 12 bases lying between them. This chain's CDR3 is CASSLRAANTEAFF. In nucleotides, the CDR3 is TGTGCCAGCAGCCTGAGGGCAGCGAACACTGAAGCTTTCTTT.

J is TRBJ1-3 and V is TRBV30; 8 nucleotides match TRBD1. The V segment lost 5 bases and the J segment 7 bases; nucleotides outside the gene matches: 4. Germline CDR1 reads GTSNPN; CDR2 reads SVGIG (reference sequence). The CDR3 totals 12 residues. CDR3 DNA sequence: TGTGCCTGGGGGGGACAGGCCAACACCATATATTTT. It yields the protein CAWGGQANTIYF.

V usage is TRBV7-6 and J usage is TRBJ1-3; no clear D gene. The CDR3 consists of 16 residues. CDR1 and CDR2 from the germline V gene are SGHVS and FNYEAQ. V dropped 5 bases and J dropped 4 bases, with 18 bases sitting between them. This chain's CDR3 is CASSAPSVLAGNTIYF. CDR3 bases: TGTGCCAGCAGCGCTCCGTCCGTACTCGCCGGAAACACCATATATTTT. The full variable domain, rest sourced from reference TRBV7-6 and TRBJ1-3, is GAGVSQSPRYKVTKRGQDVALRCDPISGHVSLYWYRQALGQGPEFLTYFNYEAQQDKSGLPNDRFSAERPEGSISTLTIQRTEQRDSAMYRCASSAPSVLAGNTIYFGEGSWLTVV.

This rearrangement joins TRBV29-1 to TRBJ1-2; TRBD1 matches 7 bases. CDR3 length: 13 residues. From germline, CDR1 is SQVTM and CDR2 ANQGSEA. The ends lost 4 bases at V and 4 bases at J; junction bases unmatched: 6. This CDR3 is CSVGQGSGYGYTF. DNA for the CDR3: TGCAGCGTTGGACAGGGTTCGGGCTATGGCTACACCTTC.

The rearrangement joins TRBV2 to TRBJ1-5; 8 bases are shared with TRBD1. Per germline, CDR1 SNHLY and CDR2 FYNNEI. The V and J ends lost 7 bases and 0 bases, in that order; junction bases with no gene match: 5. The length of the CDR3 is 15 residues. The CDR3 is CASTLDRGSNQPQHF. DNA for the CDR3: TGTGCCAGCACCCTAGACAGGGGTAGCAATCAGCCCCAGCATTTT.

V and J are TRBV12-5 and TRBJ2-1; TRBD2 might be the D (6 bases). V was cut by 6 bases and J by 0 bases, with 21 bases left in between. The CDR3 covers 18 residues. Germline assignment: CDR1 LGHNT and CDR2 FRNRAP. The CDR3 region has the DNA TGTGCTAGTGGCAACACGGGGGTCTTACGTCTCTCCTACAATGAGCAGTTCTTC. Its protein product is CASGNTGVLRLSYNEQFF. The full variable domain, rest sourced from reference TRBV12-5 and TRBJ2-1, is DARVTQTPRHKVTEMGQEVTMRCQPILGHNTVFWYRQTMMQGLELLAYFRNRAPLDDSGMPKDRFSAEMPDATLATLKIQPSEPRDSAVYFCASGNTGVLRLSYNEQFFGPGTRLTVL.

This chain joins TRBV7-2 and TRBJ2-3; D gene uncertain. V lost 4 bases, J lost 8 bases, and 22 bases lay in between. The CDR3 is 16 residues long. Per the germline V gene, CDR1 is SGHTA and CDR2 is FQGNSA. The chain's CDR3 is CASSSSWLVVPVTQYF. CDR3 DNA: TGTGCCAGCAGCTCTAGTTGGCTAGTTGTTCCAGTTACGCAGTATTTT.